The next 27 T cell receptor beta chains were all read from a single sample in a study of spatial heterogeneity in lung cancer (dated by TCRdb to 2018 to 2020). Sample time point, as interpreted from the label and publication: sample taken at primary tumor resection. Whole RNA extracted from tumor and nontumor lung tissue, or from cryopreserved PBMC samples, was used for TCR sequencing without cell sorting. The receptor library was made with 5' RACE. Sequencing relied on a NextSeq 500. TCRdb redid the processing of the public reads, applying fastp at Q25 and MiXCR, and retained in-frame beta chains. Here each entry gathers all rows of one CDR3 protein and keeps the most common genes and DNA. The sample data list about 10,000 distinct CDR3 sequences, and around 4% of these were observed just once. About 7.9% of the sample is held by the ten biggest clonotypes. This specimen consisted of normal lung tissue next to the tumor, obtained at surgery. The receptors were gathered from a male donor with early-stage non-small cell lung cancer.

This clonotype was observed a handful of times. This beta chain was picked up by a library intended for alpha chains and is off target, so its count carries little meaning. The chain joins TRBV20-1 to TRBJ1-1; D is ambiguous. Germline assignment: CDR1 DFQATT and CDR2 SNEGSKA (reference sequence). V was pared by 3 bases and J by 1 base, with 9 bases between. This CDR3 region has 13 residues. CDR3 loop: CSASDIRNTEAFF. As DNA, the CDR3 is TGCAGTGCTAGTGACATAAGGAACACTGAAGCTTTCTTT.

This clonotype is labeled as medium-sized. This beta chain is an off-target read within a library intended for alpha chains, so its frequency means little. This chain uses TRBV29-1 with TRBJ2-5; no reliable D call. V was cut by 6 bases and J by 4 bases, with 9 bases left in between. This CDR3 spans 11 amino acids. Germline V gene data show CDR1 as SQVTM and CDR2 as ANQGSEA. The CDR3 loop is CSVAWGETQYF. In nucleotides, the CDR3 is TGCAGCGTAGCGTGGGGAGAGACCCAGTACTTC.

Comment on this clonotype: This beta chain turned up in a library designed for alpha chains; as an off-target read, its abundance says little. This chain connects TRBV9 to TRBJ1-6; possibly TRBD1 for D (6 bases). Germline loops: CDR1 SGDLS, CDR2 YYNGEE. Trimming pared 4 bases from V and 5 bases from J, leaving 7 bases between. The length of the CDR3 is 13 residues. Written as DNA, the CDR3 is TGTGCCAGCAGCAGGGGGGATAATTCACCCCTCCACTTT. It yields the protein CASSRGDNSPLHF.

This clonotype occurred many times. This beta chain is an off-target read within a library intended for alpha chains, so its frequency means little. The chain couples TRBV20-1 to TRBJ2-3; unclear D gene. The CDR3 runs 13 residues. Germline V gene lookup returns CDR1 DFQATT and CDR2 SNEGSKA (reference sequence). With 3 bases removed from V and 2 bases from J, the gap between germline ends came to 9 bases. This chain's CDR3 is CSASERPTDTQYF. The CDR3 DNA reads TGCAGTGCTAGTGAGAGGCCCACAGATACGCAGTATTTT.

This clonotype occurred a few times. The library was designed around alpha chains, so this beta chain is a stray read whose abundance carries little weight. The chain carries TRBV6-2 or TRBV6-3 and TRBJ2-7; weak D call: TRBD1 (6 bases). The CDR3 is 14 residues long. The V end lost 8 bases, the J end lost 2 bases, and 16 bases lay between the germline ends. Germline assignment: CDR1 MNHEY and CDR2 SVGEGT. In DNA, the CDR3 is TGTGCCAGCGGACTGACAGGCGTTACCTACGAGCAGTACTTC. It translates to CASGLTGVTYEQYF.

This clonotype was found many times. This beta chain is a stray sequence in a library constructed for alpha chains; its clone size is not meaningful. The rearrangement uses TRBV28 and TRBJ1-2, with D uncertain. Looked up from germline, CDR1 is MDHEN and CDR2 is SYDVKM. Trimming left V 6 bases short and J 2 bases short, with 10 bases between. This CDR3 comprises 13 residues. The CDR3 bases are TGTGCCAGCAGGGACGGGAGAAACTATGGCTACACCTTC. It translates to CASRDGRNYGYTF.

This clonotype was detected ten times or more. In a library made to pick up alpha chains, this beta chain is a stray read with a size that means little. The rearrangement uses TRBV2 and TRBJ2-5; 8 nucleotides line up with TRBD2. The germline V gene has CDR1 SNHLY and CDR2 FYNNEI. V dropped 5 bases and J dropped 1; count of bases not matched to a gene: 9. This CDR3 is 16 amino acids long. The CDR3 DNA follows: TGTGCCAGCAGTCCAACTCTAGCGGGTTTCCAAGAGACCCAGTACTTC. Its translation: CASSPTLAGFQETQYF.

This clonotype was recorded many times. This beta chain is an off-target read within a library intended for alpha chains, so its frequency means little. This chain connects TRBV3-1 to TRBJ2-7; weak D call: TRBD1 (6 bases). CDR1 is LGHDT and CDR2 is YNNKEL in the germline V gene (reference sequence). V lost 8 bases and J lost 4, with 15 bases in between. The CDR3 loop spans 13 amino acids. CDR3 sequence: CASSFQGGYEQYF. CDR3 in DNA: TGTGCCAGCTCCTTCCAAGGGGGATACGAGCAGTACTTC.

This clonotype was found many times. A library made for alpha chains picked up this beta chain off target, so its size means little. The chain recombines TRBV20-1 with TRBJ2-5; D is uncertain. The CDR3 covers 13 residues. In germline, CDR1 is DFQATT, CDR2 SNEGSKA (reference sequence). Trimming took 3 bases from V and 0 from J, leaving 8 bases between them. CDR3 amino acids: CSASGGYQETQYF. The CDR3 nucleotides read TGCAGTGCTAGTGGTGGGTACCAAGAGACCCAGTACTTC.

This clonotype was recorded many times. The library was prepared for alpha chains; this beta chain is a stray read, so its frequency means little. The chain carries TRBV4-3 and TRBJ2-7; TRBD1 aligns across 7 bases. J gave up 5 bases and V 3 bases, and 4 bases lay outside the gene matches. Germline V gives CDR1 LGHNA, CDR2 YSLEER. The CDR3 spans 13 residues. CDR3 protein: CASSQSRGHEQYF. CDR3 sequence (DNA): TGCGCCAGCAGCCAGTCAAGGGGGCACGAGCAGTACTTC.

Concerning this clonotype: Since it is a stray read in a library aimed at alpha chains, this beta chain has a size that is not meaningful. CDR3 sequence: CASSLPGTATNEKLFF. The CDR3 DNA reads as TGTGCCAGCAGTTTACCAGGGACCGCAACTAATGAAAAACTGTTTTTT. This chain links TRBV28 with TRBJ1-4; D possibly corresponds to TRBD1 (5 bases). CDR1 is MDHEN and CDR2 is SYDVKM in the germline V gene. The CDR3 length is 16 residues. V lost 2 bases, J lost 0 bases, and 10 bases lay in between.

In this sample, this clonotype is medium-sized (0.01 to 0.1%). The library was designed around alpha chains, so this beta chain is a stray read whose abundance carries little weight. The CDR3 sequence is CASSYSLRGGRETQYF. CDR3 sequence (DNA): TGTGCCAGCAGTTACTCTCTCAGAGGAGGGCGGGAGACCCAGTACTTC. This chain uses TRBV6-2 or TRBV6-3 with TRBJ2-5, with D possibly TRBD2 on 6 matching bases. The CDR3 has 16 amino acids. Trimming took 0 bases from V and 5 from J, leaving 16 bases between them. Per the germline V gene, CDR1 is MNHEY and CDR2 is SVGEGT.

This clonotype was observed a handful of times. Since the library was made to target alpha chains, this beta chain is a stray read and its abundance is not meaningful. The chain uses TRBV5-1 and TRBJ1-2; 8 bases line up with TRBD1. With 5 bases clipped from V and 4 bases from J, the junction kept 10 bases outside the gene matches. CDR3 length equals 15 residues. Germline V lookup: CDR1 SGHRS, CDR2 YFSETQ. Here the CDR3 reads CASRQQQGGAYGYTF. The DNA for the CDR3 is TGCGCCAGCAGGCAACAACAGGGGGGAGCCTATGGCTACACCTTC.

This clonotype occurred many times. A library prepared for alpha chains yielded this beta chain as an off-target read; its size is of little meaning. CDR3 amino acids: CASSLFGRGAGGSTKDTQYF. The CDR3 DNA reads TGTGCCAGCAGCTTATTCGGTCGGGGAGCGGGAGGGAGCACGAAAGATACGCAGTATTTT. The rearrangement joins TRBV7-2 to TRBJ2-3; 10 bases align to TRBD2. V shed 2 bases, J shed 5 bases, and the junction held 19 bases outside the gene matches. Germline lookup yields CDR1 SGHTA and CDR2 FQGNSA. This CDR3 is built from 20 residues.

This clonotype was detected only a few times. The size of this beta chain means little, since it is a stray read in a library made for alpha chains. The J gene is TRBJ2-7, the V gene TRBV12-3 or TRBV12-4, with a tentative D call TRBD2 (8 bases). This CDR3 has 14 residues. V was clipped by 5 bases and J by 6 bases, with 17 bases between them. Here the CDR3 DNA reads TGTGCCAGCAGTCCCGGGAGGGGGCCTCGCGAGCAGTACTTC. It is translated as CASSPGRGPREQYF.

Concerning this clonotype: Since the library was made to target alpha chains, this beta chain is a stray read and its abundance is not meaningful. CDR3 sequence (DNA): TGTGCCAGCAGCCCCGGACAGACAAATTCACCCCTCCACTTT. It yields the protein CASSPGQTNSPLHF. This chain links TRBV7-2 with TRBJ1-6; TRBD1 might be the D (6 bases). Germline loops: CDR1 SGHTA, CDR2 FQGNSA. This CDR3 contains 14 residues. V lost 5 bases and J lost 7, with 12 bases in between.

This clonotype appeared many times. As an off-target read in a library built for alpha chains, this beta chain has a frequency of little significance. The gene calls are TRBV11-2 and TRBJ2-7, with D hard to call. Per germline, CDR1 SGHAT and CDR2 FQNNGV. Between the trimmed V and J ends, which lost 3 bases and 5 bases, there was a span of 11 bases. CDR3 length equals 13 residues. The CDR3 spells CASSLGTRDEQYF. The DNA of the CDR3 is TGTGCCAGCAGCTTGGGTACCCGGGACGAGCAGTACTTC.

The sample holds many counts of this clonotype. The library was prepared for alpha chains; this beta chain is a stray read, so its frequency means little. This CDR3 is CSVSKGPDTQYF. The CDR3 nucleotides read TGCAGCGTTTCGAAAGGGCCGGATACGCAGTATTTT. The chain is built from TRBV29-1 and TRBJ2-3; unclear D gene. The CDR3 consists of 12 residues. Germline V gene sequence: CDR1 SQVTM, CDR2 ANQGSEA. V lost 5 bases and J lost 6, with 12 bases in between.

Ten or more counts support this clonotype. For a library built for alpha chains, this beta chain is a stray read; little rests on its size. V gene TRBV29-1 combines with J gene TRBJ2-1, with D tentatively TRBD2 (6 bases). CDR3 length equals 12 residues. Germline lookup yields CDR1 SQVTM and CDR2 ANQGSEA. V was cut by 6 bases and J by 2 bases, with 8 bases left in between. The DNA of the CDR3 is TGCAGCGTGGGGACTGCCTACAATGAGCAGTTCTTC. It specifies CSVGTAYNEQFF.

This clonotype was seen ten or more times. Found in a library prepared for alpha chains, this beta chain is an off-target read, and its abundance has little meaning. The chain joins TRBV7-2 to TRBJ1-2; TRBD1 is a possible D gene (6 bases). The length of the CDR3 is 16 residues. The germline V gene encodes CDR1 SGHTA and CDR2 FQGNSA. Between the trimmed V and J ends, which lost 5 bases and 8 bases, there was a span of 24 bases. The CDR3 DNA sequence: TGTGCCAGCAGCGAATACTTGACAGGAGCTGTTCGGGGCTACACCTTC. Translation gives CASSEYLTGAVRGYTF.

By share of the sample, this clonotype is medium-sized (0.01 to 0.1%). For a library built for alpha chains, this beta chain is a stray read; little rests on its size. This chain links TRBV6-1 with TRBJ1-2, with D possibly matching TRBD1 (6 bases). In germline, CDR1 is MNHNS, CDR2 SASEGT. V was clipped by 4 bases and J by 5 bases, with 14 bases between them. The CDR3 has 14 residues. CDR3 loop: CASSGRQEPYGYTF. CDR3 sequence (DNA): TGTGCCAGCAGTGGAAGACAGGAACCGTATGGCTACACCTTC.

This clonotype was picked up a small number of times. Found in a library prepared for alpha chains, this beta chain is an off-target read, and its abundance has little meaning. CDR3: CASSPPSTDTQYF. The CDR3 DNA is TGTGCCAGCAGCCCTCCTAGCACAGATACGCAGTATTTT. The rearrangement uses TRBV7-2 and TRBJ2-3; D is uncertain. There are 13 residues in the CDR3. The germline V gene encodes CDR1 SGHTA and CDR2 FQGNSA. V lost 5 bases to trimming and J lost 0 bases, with 6 bases between them.

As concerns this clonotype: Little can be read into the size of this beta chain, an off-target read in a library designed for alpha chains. DNA for the CDR3: TGTGCCAGCAGCTGGTTGACAGGGGACACCGGGGAGCTGTTTTTT. It codes for CASSWLTGDTGELFF. The chain employs TRBV7-2 and TRBJ2-2; TRBD1 matches 8 bases. Germline loops: CDR1 SGHTA, CDR2 FQGNSA. The CDR3 loop spans 15 amino acids. The trim removed 4 bases at V and 3 bases at J, leaving 4 bases unmatched. The variable domain in full, with the rest retrieved from reference TRBV7-2 and TRBJ2-2, is GAGVSQSPSNKVTEKGKDVELRCDPISGHTALYWYRQSLGQGLEFLIYFQGNSAPDKSGLPSDRFSAERTGGSVSTLTIQRTQQEDSAVYLCASSWLTGDTGELFFGEGSRLTVL.

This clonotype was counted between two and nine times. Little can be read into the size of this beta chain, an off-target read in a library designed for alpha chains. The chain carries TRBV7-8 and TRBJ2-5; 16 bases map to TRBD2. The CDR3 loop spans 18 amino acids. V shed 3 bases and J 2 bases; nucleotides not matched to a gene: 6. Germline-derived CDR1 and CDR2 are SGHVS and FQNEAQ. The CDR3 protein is CASSLGGLAGGKQETQYF. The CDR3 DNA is TGTGCCAGCAGCTTGGGGGGACTAGCGGGAGGGAAGCAAGAGACCCAGTACTTC.

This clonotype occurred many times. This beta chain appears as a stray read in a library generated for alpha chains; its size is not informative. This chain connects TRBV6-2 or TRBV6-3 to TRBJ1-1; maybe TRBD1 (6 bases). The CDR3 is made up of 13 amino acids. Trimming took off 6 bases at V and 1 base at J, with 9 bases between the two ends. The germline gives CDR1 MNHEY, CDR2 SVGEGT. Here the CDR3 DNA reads TGTGCCAGCAGAGACAGGTGGAACACTGAAGCTTTCTTT. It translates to CASRDRWNTEAFF.

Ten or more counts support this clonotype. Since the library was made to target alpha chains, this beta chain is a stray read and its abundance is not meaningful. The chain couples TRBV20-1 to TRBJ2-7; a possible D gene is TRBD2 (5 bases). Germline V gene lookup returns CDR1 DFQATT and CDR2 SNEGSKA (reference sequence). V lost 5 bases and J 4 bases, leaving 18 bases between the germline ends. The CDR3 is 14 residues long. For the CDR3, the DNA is TGCAGTGCTCAGACCGTCGAGGGCCTTTACGAGCAGTACTTC. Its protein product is CSAQTVEGLYEQYF.

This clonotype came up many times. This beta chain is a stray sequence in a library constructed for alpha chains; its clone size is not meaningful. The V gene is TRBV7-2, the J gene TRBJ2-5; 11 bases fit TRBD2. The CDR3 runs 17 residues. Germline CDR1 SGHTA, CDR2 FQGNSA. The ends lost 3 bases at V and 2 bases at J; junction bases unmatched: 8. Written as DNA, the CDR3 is TGTGCCAGCAGCTTTAGCGGGGGGGCCGGAAATCAAGAGACCCAGTACTTC. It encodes CASSFSGGAGNQETQYF.